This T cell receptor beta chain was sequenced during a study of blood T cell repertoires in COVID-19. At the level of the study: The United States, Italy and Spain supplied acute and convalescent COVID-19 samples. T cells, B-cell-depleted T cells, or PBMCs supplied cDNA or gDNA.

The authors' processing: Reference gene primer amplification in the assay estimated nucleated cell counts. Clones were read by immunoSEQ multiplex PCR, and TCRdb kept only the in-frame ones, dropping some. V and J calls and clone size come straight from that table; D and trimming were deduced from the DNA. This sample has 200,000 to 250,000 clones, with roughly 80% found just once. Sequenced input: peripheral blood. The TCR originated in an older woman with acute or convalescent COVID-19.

Here the CDR3 DNA reads TGTGCCAGCGGGGGGACTGCCTACGAGCAGTACTTC. Its protein is CASGGTAYEQYF. This chain connects TRBV7-2 to TRBJ2-7, with D possibly matching TRBD2 (6 bases). The CDR3 has 12 amino acids. The V and J ends lost 8 bases and 2 bases respectively, with 10 bases between them. Germline assignment: CDR1 SGHTA and CDR2 FQGNSA.